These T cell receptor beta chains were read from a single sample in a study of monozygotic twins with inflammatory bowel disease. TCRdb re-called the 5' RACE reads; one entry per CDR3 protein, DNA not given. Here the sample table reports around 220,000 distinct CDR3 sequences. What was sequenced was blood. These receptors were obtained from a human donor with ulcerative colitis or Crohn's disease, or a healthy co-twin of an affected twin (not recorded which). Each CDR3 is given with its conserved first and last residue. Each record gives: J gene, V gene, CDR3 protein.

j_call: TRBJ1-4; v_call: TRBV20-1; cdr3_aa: CSARDRGGGEKLFF
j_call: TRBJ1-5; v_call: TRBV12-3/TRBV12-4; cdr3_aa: CASSLENQPQHF
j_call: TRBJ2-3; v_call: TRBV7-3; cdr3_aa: CASSAQSGGADTQYF
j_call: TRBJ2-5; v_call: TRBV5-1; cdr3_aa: CASSPGQPQETQYF
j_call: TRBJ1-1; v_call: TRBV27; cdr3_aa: CASRTGTVNTEAFF
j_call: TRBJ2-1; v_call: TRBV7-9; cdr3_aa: CASSLLTEYYNEQLF
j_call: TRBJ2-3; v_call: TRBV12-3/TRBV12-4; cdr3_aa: CASSQLQGSDTQYF
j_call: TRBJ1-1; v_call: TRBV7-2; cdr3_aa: CASSSGQGVGNTEAFF
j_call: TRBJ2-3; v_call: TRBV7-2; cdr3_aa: CASSPKTTYTQYF
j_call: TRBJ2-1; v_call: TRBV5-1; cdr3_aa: CASSFNGGNYNEQFF
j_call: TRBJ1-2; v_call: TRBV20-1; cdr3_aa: CSAVQEPYGYTF
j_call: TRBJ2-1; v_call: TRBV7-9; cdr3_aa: CASSPKSGRGSYNEQFF
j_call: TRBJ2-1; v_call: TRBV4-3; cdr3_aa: CASSQESGLEQFF
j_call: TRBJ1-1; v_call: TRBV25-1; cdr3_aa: CASSEFSNTEAFF
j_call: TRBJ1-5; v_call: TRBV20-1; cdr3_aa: CSATTGYNQPQHF
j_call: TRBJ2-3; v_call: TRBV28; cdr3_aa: CASRGDVTDTQYF
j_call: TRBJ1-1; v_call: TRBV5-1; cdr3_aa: CASSPRTGSYDTEAFF
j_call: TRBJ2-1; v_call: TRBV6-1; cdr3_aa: CASTPSGNSYNEQFF
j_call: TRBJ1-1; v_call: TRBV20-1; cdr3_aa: CSAQTLEGTEAFF
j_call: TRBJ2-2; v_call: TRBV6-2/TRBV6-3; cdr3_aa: CASSSTGPQPLGELFF
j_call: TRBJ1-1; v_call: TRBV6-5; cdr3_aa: CASSYSMQKSTEAFF
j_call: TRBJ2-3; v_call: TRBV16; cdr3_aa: CASSIAGSTDTQYF
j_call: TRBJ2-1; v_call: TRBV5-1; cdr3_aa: CASSFLGGSSYNEQFF
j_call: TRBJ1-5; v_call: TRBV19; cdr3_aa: CASVTGANQPQHF
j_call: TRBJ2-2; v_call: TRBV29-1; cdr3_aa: CSVVGLAKNTGELFF
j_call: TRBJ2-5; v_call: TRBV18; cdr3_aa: CASYDGSGSQETQYF
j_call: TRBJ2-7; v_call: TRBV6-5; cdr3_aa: CASSHPRDTQLEQYF
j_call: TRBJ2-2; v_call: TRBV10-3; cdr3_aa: CAISGLGGNTGELFF
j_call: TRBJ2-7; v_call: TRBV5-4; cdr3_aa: CASSLEGTGGYEQYF
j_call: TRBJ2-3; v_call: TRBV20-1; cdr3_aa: CSALLLAGAADTQYF
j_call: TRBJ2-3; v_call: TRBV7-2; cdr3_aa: CASSLIARGTDTQYF
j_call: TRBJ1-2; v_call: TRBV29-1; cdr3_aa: CSVGQSLYYGYTF
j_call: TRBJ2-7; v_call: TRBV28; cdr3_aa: CASSSRAGESYEQYF
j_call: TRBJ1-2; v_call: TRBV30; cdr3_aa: CASPRQSGYTF
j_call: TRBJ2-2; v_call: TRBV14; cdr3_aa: CASSQPLGNTGELFF
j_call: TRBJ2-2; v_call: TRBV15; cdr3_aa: CATSRVLSRGAGELFF
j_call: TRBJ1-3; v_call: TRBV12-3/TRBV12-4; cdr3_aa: CASSPRGPGNTIYF
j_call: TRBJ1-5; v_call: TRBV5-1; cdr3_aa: CASSLGGQNQPQHF
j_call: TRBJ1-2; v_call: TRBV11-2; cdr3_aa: CASTTRGQGDYGYTF
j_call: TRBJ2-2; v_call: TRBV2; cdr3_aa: CATAVGASNTGELFF
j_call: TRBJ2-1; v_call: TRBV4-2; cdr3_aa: CASSQDLAPSYNEQFF